Sequencing of this TCR beta chain was carried out in a study of shared clonotypes between healthy human individuals. Whole-study findings and limits: Represented diversity, genetic and exposure-history alike, was limited by few donors.

The CDR3 loop spans 16 amino acids. Germline CDR1 and CDR2: MDHEN and SYDVKM. V was clipped by 6 bases and J by 0 bases; unmatched bases: 5. On this clone: Its antigen is still unknown.

Clones were read by immunoSEQ multiplex PCR, and TCRdb kept only the in-frame ones, dropping some. The table includes about 460,000 clones, approximately 71% detected once. The rearrangement uses TRBV28 and TRBJ2-1, with 10 positions matching TRBD2. Sequences were obtained from PBMCs. This TCR came from a woman aged 35 to 49 in good health. Some clones in this sample may be carry-over from other donors' samples. In nucleotides, the CDR3 is TGTGCCAGCAGCCCTAGCGGGGGAAGCTCCTACAATGAGCAGTTCTTC. It translates to CASSPSGGSSYNEQFF.